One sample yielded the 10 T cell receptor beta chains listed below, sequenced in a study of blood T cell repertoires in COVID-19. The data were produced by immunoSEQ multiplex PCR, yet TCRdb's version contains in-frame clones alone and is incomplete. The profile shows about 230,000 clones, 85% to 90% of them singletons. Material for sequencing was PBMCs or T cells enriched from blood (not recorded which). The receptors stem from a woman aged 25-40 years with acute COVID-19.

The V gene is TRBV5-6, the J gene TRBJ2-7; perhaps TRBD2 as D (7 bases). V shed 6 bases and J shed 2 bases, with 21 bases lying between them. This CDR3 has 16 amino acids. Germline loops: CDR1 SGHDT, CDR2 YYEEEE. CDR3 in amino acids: CASTDLGGAETYEQYF. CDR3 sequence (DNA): TGTGCCAGCACCGATCTGGGGGGGGCTGAGACCTACGAGCAGTACTTC.

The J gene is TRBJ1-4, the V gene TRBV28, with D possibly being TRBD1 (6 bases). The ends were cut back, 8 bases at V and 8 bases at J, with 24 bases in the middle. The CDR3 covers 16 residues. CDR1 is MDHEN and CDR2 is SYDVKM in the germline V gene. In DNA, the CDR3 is TGTGCCAGCCAGGGGAGCCAGGGTAGTCGTTTGGAAAAACTGTTTTTT. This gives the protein CASQGSQGSRLEKLFF.

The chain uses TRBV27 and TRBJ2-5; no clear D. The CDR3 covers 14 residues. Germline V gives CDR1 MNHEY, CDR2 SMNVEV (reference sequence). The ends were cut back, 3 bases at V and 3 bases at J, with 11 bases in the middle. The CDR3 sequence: CASSFRPGEETQYF. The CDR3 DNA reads TGTGCCAGCAGTTTCCGACCAGGTGAAGAGACCCAGTACTTC.

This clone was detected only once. The CDR3 DNA sequence: TGTGCCAGCAGCCCGCGTCCAGGGGCTACATTAGAGACCCAGTACTTC. Translated, it gives CASSPRPGATLETQYF. V is TRBV9 and J is TRBJ2-5; tentatively, D is TRBD1 (6 bases). Germline values: CDR1 SGDLS, CDR2 YYNGEE. The CDR3 extends over 16 amino acids. Trimming left V 4 bases short and J 4 bases short, with 20 bases between.

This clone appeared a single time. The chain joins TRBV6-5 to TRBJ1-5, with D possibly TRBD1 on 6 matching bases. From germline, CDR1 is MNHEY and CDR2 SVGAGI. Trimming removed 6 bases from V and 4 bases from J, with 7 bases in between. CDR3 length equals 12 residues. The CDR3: CASRGANQPQHF. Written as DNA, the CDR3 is TGTGCCAGCAGGGGGGCGAATCAGCCCCAGCATTTT.

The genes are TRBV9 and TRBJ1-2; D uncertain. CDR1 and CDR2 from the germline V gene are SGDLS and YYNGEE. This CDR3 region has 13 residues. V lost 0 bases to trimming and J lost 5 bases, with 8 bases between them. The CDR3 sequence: CASSVAYGYGYTF. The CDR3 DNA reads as TGTGCCAGCAGCGTAGCTTACGGTTATGGCTACACCTTC.

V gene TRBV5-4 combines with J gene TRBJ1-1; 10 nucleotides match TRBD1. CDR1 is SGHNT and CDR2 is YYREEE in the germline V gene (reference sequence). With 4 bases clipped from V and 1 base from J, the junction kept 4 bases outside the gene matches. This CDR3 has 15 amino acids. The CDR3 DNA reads TGTGCCAGCAGCGCCTGGGACAGGGGGAACACTGAAGCTTTCTTT. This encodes CASSAWDRGNTEAFF.

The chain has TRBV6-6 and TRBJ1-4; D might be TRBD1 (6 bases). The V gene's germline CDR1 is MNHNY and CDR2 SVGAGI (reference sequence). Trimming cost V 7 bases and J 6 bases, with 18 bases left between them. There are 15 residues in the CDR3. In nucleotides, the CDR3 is TGTGCCAGCATAAACGCGGGGGGCCGGGATGAAAAACTGTTTTTT. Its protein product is CASINAGGRDEKLFF.

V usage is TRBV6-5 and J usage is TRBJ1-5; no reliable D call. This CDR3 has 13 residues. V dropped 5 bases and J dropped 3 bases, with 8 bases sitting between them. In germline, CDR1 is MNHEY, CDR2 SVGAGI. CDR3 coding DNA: TGTGCCAGCAGTCGACAAAACAATCAGCCCCAGCATTTT. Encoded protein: CASSRQNNQPQHF.

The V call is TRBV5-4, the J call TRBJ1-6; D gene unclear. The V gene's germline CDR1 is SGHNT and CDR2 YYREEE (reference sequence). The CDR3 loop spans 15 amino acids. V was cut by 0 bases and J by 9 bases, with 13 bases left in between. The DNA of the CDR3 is TGTGCCAGCAGCTTGGAGCGGAACAATTTTTCACCCCTCCACTTT. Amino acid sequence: CASSLERNNFSPLHF.